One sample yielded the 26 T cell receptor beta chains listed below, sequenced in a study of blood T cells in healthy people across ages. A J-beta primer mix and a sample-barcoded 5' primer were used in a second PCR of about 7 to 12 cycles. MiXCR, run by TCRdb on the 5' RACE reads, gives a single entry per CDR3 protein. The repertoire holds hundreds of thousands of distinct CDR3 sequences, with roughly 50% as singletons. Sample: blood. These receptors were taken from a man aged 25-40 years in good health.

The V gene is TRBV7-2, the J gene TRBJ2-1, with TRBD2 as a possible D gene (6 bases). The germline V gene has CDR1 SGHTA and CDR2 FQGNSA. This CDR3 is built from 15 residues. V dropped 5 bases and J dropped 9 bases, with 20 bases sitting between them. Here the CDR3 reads CASSPPLGGWVEQFF. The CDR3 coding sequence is TGTGCCAGCAGCCCCCCGCTTGGGGGGTGGGTTGAGCAGTTCTTC.

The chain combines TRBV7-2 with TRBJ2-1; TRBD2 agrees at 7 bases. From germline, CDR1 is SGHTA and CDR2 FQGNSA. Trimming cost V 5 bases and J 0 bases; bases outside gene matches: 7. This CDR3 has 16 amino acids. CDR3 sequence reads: CASSRLGGSSYNEQFF. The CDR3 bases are TGTGCCAGCAGCCGACTGGGGGGGAGCTCCTACAATGAGCAGTTCTTC.

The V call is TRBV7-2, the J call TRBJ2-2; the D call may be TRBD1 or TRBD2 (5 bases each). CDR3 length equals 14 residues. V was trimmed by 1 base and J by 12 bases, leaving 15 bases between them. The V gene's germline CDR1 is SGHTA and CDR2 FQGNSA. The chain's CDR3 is CASSLGGWGSKLFF. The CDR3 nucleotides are TGTGCCAGCAGCTTAGGGGGTTGGGGGTCTAAGCTGTTTTTT.

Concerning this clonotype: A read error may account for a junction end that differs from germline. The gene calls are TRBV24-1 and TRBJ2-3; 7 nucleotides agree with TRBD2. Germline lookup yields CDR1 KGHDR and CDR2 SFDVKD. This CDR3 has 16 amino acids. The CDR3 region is CATRVRASGFTDTQYF. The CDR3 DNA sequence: TGCGCCACCAGAGTTCGGGCTAGCGGATTCACAGATACGCAGTATTTT.

CDR3 sequence: CASSSPEQFF. The CDR3 coding sequence is TGTGCCAGCAGCTCCCCGGAGCAGTTCTTC. The chain recombines TRBV5-8 with TRBJ2-1; no definite D call. The germline V gene has CDR1 SGHTS and CDR2 YDEGEE. This CDR3 comprises 10 residues. V lost 3 bases, J lost 10 bases, and 5 bases lay in between.

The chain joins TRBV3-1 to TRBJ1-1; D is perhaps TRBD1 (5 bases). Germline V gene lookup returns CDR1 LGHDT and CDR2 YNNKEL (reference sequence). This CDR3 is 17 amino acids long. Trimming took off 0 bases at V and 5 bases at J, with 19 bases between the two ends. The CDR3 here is CASSQDYRAIRGTEAFF. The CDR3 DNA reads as TGTGCCAGCAGCCAAGATTACCGCGCCATACGGGGGACTGAAGCTTTCTTT.

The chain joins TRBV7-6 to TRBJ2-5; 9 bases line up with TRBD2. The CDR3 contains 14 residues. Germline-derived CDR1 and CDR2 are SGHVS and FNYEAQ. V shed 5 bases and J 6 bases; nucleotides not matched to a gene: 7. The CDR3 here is CASSVGTSTQTQYF. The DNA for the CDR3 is TGTGCCAGCAGCGTCGGGACTAGCACCCAGACCCAGTACTTC.

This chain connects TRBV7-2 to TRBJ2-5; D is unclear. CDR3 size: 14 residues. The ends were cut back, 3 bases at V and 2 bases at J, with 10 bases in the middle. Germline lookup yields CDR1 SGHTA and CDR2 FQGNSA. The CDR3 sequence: CASSFMAFQETQYF. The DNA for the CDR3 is TGTGCCAGCAGCTTTATGGCATTTCAAGAGACCCAGTACTTC.

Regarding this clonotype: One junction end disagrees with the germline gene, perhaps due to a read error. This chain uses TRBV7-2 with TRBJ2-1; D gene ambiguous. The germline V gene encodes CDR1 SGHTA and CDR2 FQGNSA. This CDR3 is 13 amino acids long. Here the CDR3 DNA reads TGTGCCAGCAGCACACCCTTTTCCTACGAGCAGTCCTTC. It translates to CASSTPFSYEQSF.

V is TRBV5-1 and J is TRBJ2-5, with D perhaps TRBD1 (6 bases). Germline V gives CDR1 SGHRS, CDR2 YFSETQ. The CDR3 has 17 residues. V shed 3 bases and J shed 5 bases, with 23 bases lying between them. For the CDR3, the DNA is TGCGCCAGCAGCTCACAGGGTCAACCGTCTCGGATGGAGACCCAGTACTTC. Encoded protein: CASSSQGQPSRMETQYF.

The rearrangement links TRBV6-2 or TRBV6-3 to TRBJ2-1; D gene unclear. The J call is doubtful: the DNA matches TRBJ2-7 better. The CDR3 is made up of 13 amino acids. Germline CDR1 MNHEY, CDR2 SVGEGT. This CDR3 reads CASSLYKYNEQYF. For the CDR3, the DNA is TGTGCCAGCAGCCTATACAAATACAATGAGCAGTACTTC.

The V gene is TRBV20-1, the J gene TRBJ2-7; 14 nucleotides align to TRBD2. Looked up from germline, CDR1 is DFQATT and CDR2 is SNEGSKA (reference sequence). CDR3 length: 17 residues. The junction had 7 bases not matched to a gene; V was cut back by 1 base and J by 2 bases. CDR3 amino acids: CSARGMGLAGDPYEQYF. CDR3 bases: TGCAGTGCTAGAGGAATGGGACTAGCGGGAGACCCCTACGAGCAGTACTTC.

The CDR3 loop reads CASSGQGASEAFF. In DNA, the CDR3 is TGTGCCAGCAGTGGACAGGGGGCGAGTGAAGCTTTCTTT. V gene TRBV12-3 or TRBV12-4 combines with J gene TRBJ1-1; TRBD1 agrees at 11 bases. The CDR3 is 13 amino acids. With 5 bases clipped from V and 7 bases from J, the junction kept 3 bases outside the gene matches.

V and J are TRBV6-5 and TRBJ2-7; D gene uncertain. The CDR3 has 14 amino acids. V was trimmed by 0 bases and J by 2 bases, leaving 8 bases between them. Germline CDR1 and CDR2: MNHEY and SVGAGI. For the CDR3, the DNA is TGTGCCAGCAGTTACTCGACGTTAACCTACGAGCAGTACTTC. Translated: CASSYSTLTYEQYF.

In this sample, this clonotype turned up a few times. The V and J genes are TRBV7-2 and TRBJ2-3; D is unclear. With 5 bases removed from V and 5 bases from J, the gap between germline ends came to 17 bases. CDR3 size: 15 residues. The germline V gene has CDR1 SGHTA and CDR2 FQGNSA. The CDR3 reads CASSPARSRGDTQYF. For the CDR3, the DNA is TGTGCCAGCAGCCCCGCAAGGAGTCGCGGAGATACGCAGTATTTT.

CDR3 residues: CSVPASGGDNEQYF. The CDR3 coding sequence is TGCAGCGTACCCGCTAGCGGGGGGGACAATGAGCAGTACTTC. This chain links TRBV20-1 with TRBJ2-7, with 12 bases fitting TRBD2. CDR3 size: 14 residues. Germline-derived CDR1 and CDR2 are DFQATT and SNEGSKA (reference sequence).

CDR3 in amino acids: CASSIGQGGYGYTF. The CDR3 DNA reads as TGTGCCAGCAGCATAGGACAGGGAGGCTATGGCTACACCTTC. This chain uses TRBV9 with TRBJ1-2, with 8 bases matching TRBD1. In germline, CDR1 is SGDLS, CDR2 YYNGEE. Unmatched junction bases numbered 6, after V lost 4 bases and J lost 4 bases. The CDR3 covers 14 residues.

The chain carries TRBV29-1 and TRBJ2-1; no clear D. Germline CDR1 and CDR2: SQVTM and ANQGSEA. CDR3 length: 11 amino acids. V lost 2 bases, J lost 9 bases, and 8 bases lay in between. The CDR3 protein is CSVENSSEQFF. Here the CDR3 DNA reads TGCAGCGTTGAAAACAGCAGTGAGCAGTTCTTC.

The CDR3 loop reads CASRGINNEQFF. In DNA form, the CDR3 reads TGTGCCAGCAGGGGAATCAACAATGAGCAGTTCTTC. The genes are TRBV6-1 and TRBJ2-1; D is unresolved. V lost 6 bases and J 5 bases, leaving 8 bases between the germline ends. The germline gives CDR1 MNHNS, CDR2 SASEGT. CDR3 size: 12 residues.

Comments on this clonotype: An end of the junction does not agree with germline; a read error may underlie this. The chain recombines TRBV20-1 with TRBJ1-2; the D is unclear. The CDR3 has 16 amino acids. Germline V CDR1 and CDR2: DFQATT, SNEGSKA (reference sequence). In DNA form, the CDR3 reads TGCAGTGCTCTCCGGTGGTGGCAGTGTCCTAACGATGGCTACACCTTC. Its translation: CSALRWWQCPNDGYTF.

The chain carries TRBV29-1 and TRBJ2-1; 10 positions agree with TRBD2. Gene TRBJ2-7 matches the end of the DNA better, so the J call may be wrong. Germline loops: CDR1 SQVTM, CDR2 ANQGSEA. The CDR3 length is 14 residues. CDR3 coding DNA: TGCAGCGTTGCCACTAGCGGGATGGGGAATGAGCAGTACTTC. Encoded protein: CSVATSGMGNEQYF.

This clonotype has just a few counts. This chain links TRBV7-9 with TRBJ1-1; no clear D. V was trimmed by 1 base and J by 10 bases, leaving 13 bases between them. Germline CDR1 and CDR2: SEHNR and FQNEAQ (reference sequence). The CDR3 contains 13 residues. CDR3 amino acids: CASSLDGSSRAFF. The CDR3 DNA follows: TGTGCCAGCAGCTTAGACGGTTCGTCGAGAGCTTTCTTT.

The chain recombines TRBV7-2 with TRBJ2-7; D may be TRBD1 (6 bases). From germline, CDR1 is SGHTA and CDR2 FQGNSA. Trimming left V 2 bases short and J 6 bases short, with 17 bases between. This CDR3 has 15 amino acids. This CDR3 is CASSLWGQGGSEQYF. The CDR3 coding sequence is TGTGCCAGCAGCTTATGGGGGCAGGGTGGGTCCGAGCAGTACTTC.

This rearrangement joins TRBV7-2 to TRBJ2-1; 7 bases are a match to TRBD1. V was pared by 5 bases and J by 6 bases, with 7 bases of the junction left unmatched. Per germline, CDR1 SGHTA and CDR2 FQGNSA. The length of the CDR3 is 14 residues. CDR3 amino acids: CASSNPRGRNEQFF. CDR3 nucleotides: TGTGCCAGCAGCAACCCTAGGGGGCGCAATGAGCAGTTCTTC.

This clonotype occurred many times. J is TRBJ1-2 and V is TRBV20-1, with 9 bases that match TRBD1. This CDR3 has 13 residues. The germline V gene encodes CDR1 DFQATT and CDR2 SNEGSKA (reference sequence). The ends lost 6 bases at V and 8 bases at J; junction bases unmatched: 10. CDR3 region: CSALGQGPQGYTF. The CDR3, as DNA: TGCAGTGCCTTAGGACAGGGGCCACAGGGCTACACCTTC.

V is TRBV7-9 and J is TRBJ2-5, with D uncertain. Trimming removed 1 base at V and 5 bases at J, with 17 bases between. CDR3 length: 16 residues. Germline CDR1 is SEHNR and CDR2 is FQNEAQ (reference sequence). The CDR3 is CASSLESILGRETQYF. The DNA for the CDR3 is TGTGCCAGCAGCTTAGAAAGTATTCTGGGTCGGGAGACCCAGTACTTC.